A single sample is the source of the 6 T cell receptor beta chains below, sequenced in a study of blood T cell repertoires in COVID-19. The data were produced by immunoSEQ multiplex PCR, yet TCRdb's version contains in-frame clones alone and is incomplete. In the table there are 49,000 or so clones, 80% to 90% of which are singletons. Material for sequencing was peripheral blood. All receptors derive from a man aged 45-60 years with active COVID-19.

The V gene is TRBV6-2 or TRBV6-3, the J gene TRBJ2-1, with TRBD2 matching 8 bases. The V gene end was trimmed by 3 bases and the J gene end by 12 bases; junction bases not matched to a gene: 13. The CDR3 is 15 residues long. Germline V gene sequence: CDR1 MNHEY, CDR2 SVGEGT. The CDR3 DNA reads TGTGCCAGCAGTTATTTAGCGGGGACCCTGGGTGGGCAGTTCTTC. Translating gives CASSYLAGTLGGQFF.

The gene calls are TRBV5-1 and TRBJ1-2; D is possibly TRBD1 (6 bases). The V and J ends lost 1 base and 4 bases respectively, with 11 bases between them. CDR3 length: 14 amino acids. The germline CDR1 and CDR2 sequences are SGHRS and YFSETQ. CDR3 residues: CASSLLTGSYGYTF. The CDR3 bases are TGCGCCAGCAGCTTGTTGACAGGCTCCTATGGCTACACCTTC.

The rearrangement links TRBV7-8 to TRBJ1-4, with D tentatively TRBD1 (5 bases). Germline assignment: CDR1 SGHVS and CDR2 FQNEAQ. V lost 11 bases to trimming and J lost 8 bases, with 15 bases between them. The CDR3 extends over 12 amino acids. In DNA, the CDR3 is TGTGCCTCCCGACCGTGGGGCGAAAAACTGTTTTTT. It specifies CASRPWGEKLFF.

In its sample, this clone was seen once. J is TRBJ1-1 and V is TRBV30, with no clear D. CDR3 size: 14 residues. V was pared by 0 bases and J by 10 bases, with 18 bases between. In germline, CDR1 is GTSNPN, CDR2 SVGIG (reference sequence). This CDR3 reads CAWSVRRIARGAFF. In DNA form, the CDR3 reads TGTGCCTGGAGTGTACGAAGAATTGCCCGAGGAGCTTTCTTT.

This chain joins TRBV10-3 and TRBJ1-4, with no clear D. The CDR3 spans 13 residues. V shed 5 bases and J shed 3 bases, with 7 bases lying between them. Germline-derived CDR1 and CDR2 are ENHRY and SYGVKD. The CDR3 is CAISSIANEKLFF. CDR3 coding DNA: TGTGCCATCAGTTCAATTGCTAATGAAAAACTGTTTTTT.

The chain recombines TRBV4-1 with TRBJ2-3; TRBD1 matches 8 bases. Germline CDR1 reads MGHRA; CDR2 reads YSYEKL. CDR3 length: 17 residues. Trimming cost V 1 base and J 7 bases; bases outside gene matches: 13. CDR3 residues: CASSQGPQAGGQYTQYF. In nucleotides, the CDR3 is TGCGCCAGCAGCCAAGGGCCCCAGGCAGGGGGCCAATATACGCAGTATTTT.